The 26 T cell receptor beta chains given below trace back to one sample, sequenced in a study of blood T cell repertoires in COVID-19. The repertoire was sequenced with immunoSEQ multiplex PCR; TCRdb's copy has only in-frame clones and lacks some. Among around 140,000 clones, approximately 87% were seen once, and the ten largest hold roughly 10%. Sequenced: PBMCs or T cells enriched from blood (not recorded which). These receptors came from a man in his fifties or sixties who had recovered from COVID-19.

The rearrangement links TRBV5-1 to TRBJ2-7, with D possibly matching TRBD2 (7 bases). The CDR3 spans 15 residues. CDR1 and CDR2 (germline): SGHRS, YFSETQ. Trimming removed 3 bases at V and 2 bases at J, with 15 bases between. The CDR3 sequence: CASSYSGGPPYEQYF. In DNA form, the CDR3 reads TGCGCCAGCAGCTACTCCGGGGGGCCCCCCTACGAGCAGTACTTC.

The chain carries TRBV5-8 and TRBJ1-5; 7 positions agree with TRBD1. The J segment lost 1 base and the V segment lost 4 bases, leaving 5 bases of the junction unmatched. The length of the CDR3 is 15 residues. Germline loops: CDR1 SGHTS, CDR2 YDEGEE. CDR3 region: CASSLMDRSNQPQHF. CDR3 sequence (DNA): TGTGCCAGCAGCCTTATGGACAGGAGCAATCAGCCCCAGCATTTT.

For the CDR3, the DNA is TGTGCCAGCAGCTCTACAGGCGACCTTAATGAAAAACTGTTTTTT. This gives the protein CASSSTGDLNEKLFF. The V gene is TRBV7-6, the J gene TRBJ1-4; D might be TRBD1 (5 bases). Trimming stripped 4 bases from V and 4 bases from J, with 13 bases between. The CDR3 contains 15 residues. The germline CDR1 and CDR2 sequences are SGHVS and FNYEAQ.

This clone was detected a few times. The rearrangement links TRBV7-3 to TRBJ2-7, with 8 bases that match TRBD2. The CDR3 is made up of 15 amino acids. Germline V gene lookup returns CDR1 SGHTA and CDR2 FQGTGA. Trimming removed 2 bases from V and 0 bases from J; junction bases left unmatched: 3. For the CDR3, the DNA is TGTGCCAGCAGCTTAGGCGCGGGAGGCTCCTACGAGCAGTACTTC. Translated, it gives CASSLGAGGSYEQYF.

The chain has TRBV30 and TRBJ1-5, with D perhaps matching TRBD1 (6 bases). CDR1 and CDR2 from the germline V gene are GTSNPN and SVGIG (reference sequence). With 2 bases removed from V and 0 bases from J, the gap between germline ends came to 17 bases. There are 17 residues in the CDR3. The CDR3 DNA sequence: TGTGCCTGGAGTCAGCGGGGTCAGGGGAATAGCAATCAGCCCCAGCATTTT. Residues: CAWSQRGQGNSNQPQHF.

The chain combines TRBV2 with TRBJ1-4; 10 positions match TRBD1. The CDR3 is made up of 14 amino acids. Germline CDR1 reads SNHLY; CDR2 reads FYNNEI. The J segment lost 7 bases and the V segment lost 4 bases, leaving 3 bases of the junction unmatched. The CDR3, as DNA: TGTGCCAGCAGTGGGGACAGGGGAAGTGAAAAACTGTTTTTT. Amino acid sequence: CASSGDRGSEKLFF.

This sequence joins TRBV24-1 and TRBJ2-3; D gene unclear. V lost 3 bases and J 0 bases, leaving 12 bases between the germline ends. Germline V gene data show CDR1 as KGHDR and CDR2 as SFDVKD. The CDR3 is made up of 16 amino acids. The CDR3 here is CATSDAERLSTDTQYF. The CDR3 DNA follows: TGTGCCACCAGTGATGCGGAAAGGCTTAGCACAGATACGCAGTATTTT.

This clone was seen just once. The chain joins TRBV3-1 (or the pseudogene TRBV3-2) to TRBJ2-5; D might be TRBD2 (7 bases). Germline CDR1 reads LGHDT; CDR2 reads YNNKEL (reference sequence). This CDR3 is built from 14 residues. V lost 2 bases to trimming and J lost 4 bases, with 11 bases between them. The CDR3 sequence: CASSQRGGGETQYF. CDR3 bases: TGTGCCAGCAGCCAACGGGGAGGGGGAGAGACCCAGTACTTC.

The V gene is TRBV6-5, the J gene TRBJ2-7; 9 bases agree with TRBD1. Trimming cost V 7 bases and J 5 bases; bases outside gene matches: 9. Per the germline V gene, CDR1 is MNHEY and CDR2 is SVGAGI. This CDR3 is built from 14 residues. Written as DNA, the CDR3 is TGTGCCAGCACCCCCGGGACAGGGCTGAACGAGCAGTACTTC. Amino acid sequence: CASTPGTGLNEQYF.

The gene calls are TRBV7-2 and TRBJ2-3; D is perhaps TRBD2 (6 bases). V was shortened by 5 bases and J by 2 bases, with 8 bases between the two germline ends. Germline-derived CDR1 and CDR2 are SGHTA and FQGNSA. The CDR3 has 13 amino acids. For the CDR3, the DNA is TGTGCCAGCAGCGAGGACTACACAGATACGCAGTATTTT. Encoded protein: CASSEDYTDTQYF.

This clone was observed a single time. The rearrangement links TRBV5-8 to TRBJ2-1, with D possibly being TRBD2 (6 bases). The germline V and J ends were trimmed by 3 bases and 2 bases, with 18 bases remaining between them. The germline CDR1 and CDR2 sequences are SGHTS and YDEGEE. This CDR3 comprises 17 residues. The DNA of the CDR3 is TGTGCCAGCAGCTCCCGTCCGGGGGTACCTACCTACAATGAGCAGTTCTTC. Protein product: CASSSRPGVPTYNEQFF. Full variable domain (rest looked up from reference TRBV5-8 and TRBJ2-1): EAGVTQSPTHLIKTRGQQATLRCSPISGHTSVYWYQQALGLGLQFLLWYDEGEERNRGNFPPRFSGRQFPNYSSELNVNALELEDSALYLCASSSRPGVPTYNEQFFGPGTRLTVL.

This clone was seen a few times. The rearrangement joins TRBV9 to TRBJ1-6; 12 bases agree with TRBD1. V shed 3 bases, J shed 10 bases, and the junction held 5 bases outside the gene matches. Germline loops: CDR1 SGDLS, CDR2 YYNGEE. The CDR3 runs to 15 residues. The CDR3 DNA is TGTGCCAGCAGCGGATACGGGACAGGGGGCTCACCCCTCCACTTT. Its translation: CASSGYGTGGSPLHF.

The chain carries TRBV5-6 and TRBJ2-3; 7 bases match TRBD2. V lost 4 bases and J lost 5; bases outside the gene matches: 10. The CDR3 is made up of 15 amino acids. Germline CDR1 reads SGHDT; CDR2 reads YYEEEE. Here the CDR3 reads CASSAGGTGGDTQYF. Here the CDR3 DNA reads TGTGCCAGCAGCGCCGGGGGGACCGGGGGAGATACGCAGTATTTT.

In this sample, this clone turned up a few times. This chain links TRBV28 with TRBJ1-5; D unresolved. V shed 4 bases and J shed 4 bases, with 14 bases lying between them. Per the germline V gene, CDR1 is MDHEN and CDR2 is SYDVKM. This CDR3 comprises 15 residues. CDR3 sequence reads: CASSSTQKPNQPQHF. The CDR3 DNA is TGTGCCAGCAGTTCGACACAAAAACCTAATCAGCCCCAGCATTTT.

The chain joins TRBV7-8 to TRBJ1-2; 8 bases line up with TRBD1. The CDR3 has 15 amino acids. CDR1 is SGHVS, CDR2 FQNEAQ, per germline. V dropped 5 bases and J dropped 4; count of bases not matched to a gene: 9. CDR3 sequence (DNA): TGTGCCAGCAGCCCAGGACAGGGAGGCGGCTATGGCTACACCTTC. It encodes CASSPGQGGGYGYTF.

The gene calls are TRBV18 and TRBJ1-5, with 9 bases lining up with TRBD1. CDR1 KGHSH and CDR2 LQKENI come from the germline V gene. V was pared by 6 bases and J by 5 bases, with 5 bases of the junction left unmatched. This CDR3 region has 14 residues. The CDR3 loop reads CASSLGQGYQPQHF. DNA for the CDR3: TGTGCCAGCTCCCTGGGACAGGGCTATCAGCCCCAGCATTTT.

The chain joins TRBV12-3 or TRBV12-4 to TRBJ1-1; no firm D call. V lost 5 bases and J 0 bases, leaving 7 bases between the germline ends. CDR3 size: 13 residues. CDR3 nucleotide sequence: TGTGCCAGCAGTGCACAGATGAACACTGAAGCTTTCTTT. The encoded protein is CASSAQMNTEAFF.

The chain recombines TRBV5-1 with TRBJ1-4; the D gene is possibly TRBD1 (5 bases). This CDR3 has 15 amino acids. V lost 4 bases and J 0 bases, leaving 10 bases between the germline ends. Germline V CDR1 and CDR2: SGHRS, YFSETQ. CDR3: CASSVGATTNEKLFF. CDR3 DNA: TGCGCCAGCAGCGTAGGGGCCACAACTAATGAAAAACTGTTTTTT.

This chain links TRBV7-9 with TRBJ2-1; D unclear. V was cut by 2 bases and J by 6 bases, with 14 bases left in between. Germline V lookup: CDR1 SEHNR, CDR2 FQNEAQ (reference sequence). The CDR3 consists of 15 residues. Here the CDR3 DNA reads TGTGCCAGCAGCTTATCGGCCGGGTCAGTCAATGAGCAGTTCTTC. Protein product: CASSLSAGSVNEQFF. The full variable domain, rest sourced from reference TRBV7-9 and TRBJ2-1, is DTGVSQNPRHKITKRGQNVTFRCDPISEHNRLYWYRQTLGQGPEFLTYFQNEAQLEKSRLLSDRFSAERPKGSFSTLEIQRTEQGDSAMYLCASSLSAGSVNEQFFGPGTRLTVL.

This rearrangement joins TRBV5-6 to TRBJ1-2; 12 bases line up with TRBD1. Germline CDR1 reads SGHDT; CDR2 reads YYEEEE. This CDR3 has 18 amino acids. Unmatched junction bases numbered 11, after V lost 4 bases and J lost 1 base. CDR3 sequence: CASSESGTGGLLNYGYTF. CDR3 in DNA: TGTGCCAGCAGCGAATCCGGGACAGGGGGCCTACTTAACTATGGCTACACCTTC.

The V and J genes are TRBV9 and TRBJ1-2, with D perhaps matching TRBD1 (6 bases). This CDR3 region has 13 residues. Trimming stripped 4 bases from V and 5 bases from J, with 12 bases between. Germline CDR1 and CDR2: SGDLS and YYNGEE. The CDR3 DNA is TGTGCCAGCAGCCAAGACAGGAATTATGGCTACACCTTC. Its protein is CASSQDRNYGYTF.

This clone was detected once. This CDR3 reads CASKLTTEAFF. Written as DNA, the CDR3 is TGTGCCAGCAAGCTAACGACTGAAGCTTTCTTT. This sequence joins TRBV28 and TRBJ1-1, with unresolved D. The V end was cut by 7 bases, the J end by 5 bases, with 8 bases between. This CDR3 is built from 11 residues. CDR1 MDHEN and CDR2 SYDVKM come from the germline V gene.

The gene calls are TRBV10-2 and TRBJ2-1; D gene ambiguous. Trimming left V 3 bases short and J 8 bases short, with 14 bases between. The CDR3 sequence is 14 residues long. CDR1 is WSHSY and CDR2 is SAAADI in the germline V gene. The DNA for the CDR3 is TGCGCCAGCAGTGACGACCTCCGTCGGGATGAGCAGTTCTTC. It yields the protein CASSDDLRRDEQFF.

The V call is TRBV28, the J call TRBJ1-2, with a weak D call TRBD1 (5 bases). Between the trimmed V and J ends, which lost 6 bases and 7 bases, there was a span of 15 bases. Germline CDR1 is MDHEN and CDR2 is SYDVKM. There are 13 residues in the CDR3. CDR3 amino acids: CASRQPTGAGYTF. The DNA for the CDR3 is TGTGCCAGCAGACAACCTACAGGAGCTGGCTACACCTTC.

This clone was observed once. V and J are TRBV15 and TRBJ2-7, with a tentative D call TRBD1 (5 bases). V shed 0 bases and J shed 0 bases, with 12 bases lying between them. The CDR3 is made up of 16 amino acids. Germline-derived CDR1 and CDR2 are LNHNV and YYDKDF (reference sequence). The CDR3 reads CATSREPGRSSYEQYF. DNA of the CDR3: TGTGCCACCAGCAGAGAGCCAGGGCGTAGCTCCTACGAGCAGTACTTC.

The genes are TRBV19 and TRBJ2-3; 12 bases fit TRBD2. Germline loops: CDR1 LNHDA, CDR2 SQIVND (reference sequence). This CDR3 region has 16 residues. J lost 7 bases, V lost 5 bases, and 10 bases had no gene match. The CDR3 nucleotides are TGTGCCAGTAGTGGCAGGACTAGCGGGGCTGTCTATACGCAGTATTTT. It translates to CASSGRTSGAVYTQYF. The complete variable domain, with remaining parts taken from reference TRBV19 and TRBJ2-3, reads DGGITQSPKYLFRKEGQNVTLSCEQNLNHDAMYWYRQDPGQGLRLIYYSQIVNDFQKGDIAEGYSVSREKKESFPLTVTSAQKNPTAFYLCASSGRTSGAVYTQYFGPGTRLTVL.